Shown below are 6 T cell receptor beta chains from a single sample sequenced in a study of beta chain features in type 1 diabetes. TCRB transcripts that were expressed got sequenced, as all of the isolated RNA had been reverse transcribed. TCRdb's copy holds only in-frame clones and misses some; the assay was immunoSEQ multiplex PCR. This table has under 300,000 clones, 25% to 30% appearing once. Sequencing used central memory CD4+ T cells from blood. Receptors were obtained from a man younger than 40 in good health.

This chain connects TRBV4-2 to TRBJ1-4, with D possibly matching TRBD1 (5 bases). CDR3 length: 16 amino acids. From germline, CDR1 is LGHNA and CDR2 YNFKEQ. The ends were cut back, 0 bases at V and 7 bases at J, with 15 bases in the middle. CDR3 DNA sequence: TGTGCCAGCAGCCAAGAAGTTTCGACAGCCGGTGAAAAACTGTTTTTT. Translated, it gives CASSQEVSTAGEKLFF.

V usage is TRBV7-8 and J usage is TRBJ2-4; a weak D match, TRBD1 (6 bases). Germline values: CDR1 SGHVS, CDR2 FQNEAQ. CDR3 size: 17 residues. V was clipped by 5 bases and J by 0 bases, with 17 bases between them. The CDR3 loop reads CASSILNRALAKNIQYF. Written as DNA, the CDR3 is TGTGCCAGCAGCATTTTGAACAGGGCGCTAGCCAAAAACATTCAGTACTTC.

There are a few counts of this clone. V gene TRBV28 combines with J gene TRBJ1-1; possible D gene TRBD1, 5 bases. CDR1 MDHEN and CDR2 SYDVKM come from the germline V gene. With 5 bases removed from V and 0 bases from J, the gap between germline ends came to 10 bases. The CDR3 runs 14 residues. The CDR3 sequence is CASSPGLMNTEAFF. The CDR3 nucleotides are TGTGCCAGCAGTCCGGGACTCATGAACACTGAAGCTTTCTTT.

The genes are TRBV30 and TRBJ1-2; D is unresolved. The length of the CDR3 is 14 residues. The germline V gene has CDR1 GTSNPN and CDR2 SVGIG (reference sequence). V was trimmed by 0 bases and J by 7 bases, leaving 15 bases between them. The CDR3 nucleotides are TGTGCCTGGAGTGTAAAGGCGGGATCGGGTGGCTACACCTTC. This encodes CAWSVKAGSGGYTF.

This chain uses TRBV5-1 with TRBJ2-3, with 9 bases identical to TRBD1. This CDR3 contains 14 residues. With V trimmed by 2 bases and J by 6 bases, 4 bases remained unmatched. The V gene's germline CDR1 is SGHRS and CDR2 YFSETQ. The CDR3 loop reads CASSLQGAVDTQYF. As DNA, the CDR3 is TGCGCCAGCAGCTTACAGGGGGCGGTGGATACGCAGTATTTT.

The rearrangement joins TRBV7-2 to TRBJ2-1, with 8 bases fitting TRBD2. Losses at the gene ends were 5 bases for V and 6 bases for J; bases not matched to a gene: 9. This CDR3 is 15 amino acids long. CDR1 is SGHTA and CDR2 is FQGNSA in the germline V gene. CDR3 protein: CASSPNGLAGNEQFF. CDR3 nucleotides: TGTGCCAGCAGCCCAAATGGACTAGCTGGCAATGAGCAGTTCTTC.